This passage covers 32 T cell receptor beta chains from one sample sequenced in a study of T-cell reconstitution after alpha-beta-depleted transplantation in children. A TCRbeta library incorporating unique molecular identifiers was prepared. Using its own MiXCR run on the PCR reads, TCRdb lists one record per CDR3 protein. The table has approximately 240,000 distinct CDR3 sequences, roughly 9% seen once. The source material was PBMCs from the stem cell graft donor, sampled from the stem cell graft. These receptor sequences come from a human donor who donated a stem cell graft to a child with acute lymphoblastic leukemia.

The CDR3 is CASSRSTGAQGEQYF. DNA for the CDR3: TGCGCCAGCAGCCGGTCGACAGGGGCACAGGGGGAGCAGTACTTC. The V gene is TRBV4-3, the J gene TRBJ2-7; TRBD1 matches at 8 bases. Trimming took 4 bases from V and 7 from J; bases not matched to a gene: 12. The CDR3 has 15 amino acids. The germline gives CDR1 LGHNA, CDR2 YSLEER.

This clonotype was counted a few times. The chain uses TRBV6-5 and TRBJ2-5, with D tentatively TRBD1 (6 bases). Germline values: CDR1 MNHEY, CDR2 SVGAGI. V lost 4 bases and J 0 bases, leaving 12 bases between the germline ends. CDR3 length: 15 residues. CDR3 region: CASSSGQLYQETQYF. CDR3 DNA: TGTGCCAGCAGTTCCGGACAGTTATACCAAGAGACCCAGTACTTC.

In this sample, this clonotype turned up a few times. V and J are TRBV29-1 and TRBJ2-1, with 11 nucleotides matching TRBD1. This CDR3 has 14 residues. Germline lookup yields CDR1 SQVTM and CDR2 ANQGSEA. V lost 6 bases and J lost 6; bases outside the gene matches: 7. CDR3 region: CSVTPGQGVNEQFF. Written as DNA, the CDR3 is TGCAGCGTGACTCCGGGACAGGGGGTCAATGAGCAGTTCTTC.

This sequence joins TRBV6-2 or TRBV6-3 and TRBJ2-1; D perhaps matches TRBD1 (8 bases). V was clipped by 6 bases and J by 9 bases, with 21 bases between them. CDR1 and CDR2 from the germline V gene are MNHEY and SVGEGT. The CDR3 is 15 amino acids. Here the CDR3 reads CASSRTGGERGEQFF. In nucleotides, the CDR3 is TGTGCCAGCAGCCGTACAGGGGGGGAACGGGGTGAGCAGTTCTTC.

There are many counts of this clonotype. The rearrangement joins TRBV27 to TRBJ2-1, with D possibly TRBD1 on 6 matching bases. Germline V CDR1 and CDR2: MNHEY, SMNVEV (reference sequence). The CDR3 is made up of 16 amino acids. V gave up 0 bases and J gave up 7 bases, with 16 bases separating them. CDR3 in amino acids: CASSLSITGLGNEQFF. The CDR3 DNA is TGTGCCAGCAGTTTATCAATCACAGGGTTGGGTAATGAGCAGTTCTTC.

This clonotype was observed at least ten times. The rearrangement links TRBV5-1 to TRBJ2-7; D possibly corresponds to TRBD1 (6 bases). Germline assignment: CDR1 SGHRS and CDR2 YFSETQ. The CDR3 consists of 16 residues. V lost 0 bases and J 1 base, leaving 14 bases between the germline ends. CDR3 protein: CASSLGWSGESYEQYF. DNA for the CDR3: TGCGCCAGCAGCTTGGGGTGGTCAGGGGAATCCTACGAGCAGTACTTC.

This chain links TRBV24-1 with TRBJ2-5, with 7 bases matching TRBD1. The length of the CDR3 is 15 residues. Germline values: CDR1 KGHDR, CDR2 SFDVKD. Trimming at V came to 2 bases and at J to 5 bases, leaving 7 bases not matched to a gene. The CDR3 nucleotides are TGTGCCACCAGTGATTCCCGGACAGGAGCGGAGACCCAGTACTTC. Translated, it gives CATSDSRTGAETQYF.

This clonotype was recorded at least ten times. This sequence joins TRBV10-2 and TRBJ1-3; D perhaps matches TRBD1 (5 bases). CDR1 and CDR2 (germline): WSHSY, SAAADI. V lost 0 bases to trimming and J lost 9 bases, with 12 bases between them. This CDR3 has 14 residues. CDR3 bases: TGCGCCAGCAGTGAGTCCCCCAGGGAGGCCACCATATATTTT. This sequence encodes CASSESPREATIYF.

In this sample, this clonotype turned up many times. J is TRBJ2-6 and V is TRBV6-2 or TRBV6-3; D is ambiguous. Germline V gene lookup returns CDR1 MNHEY and CDR2 SVGEGT. V was clipped by 10 bases and J by 0 bases, with 7 bases between them. The CDR3 is 13 residues long. CDR3 sequence (DNA): TGTGCCATACGGCTCTCTGGGGCCAACGTCCTGACTTTC. This codes for CAIRLSGANVLTF.

The chain employs TRBV5-1 and TRBJ1-4; D is uncertain. Germline CDR1 and CDR2: SGHRS and YFSETQ. V was trimmed by 0 bases and J by 8 bases, leaving 17 bases between them. CDR3 length equals 16 residues. The DNA of the CDR3 is TGCGCCAGCAGCTTGGGGTATACGGGGAAAGGCGAAAAACTGTTTTTT. Translation: CASSLGYTGKGEKLFF.

This clonotype has more than one count but fewer than ten. V usage is TRBV6-2 or TRBV6-3 and J usage is TRBJ2-3; D is unclear. This CDR3 region has 14 residues. Germline assignment: CDR1 MNHEY and CDR2 SVGEGT. Trimming removed 2 bases from V and 6 bases from J, with 12 bases in between. In DNA form, the CDR3 reads TGTGCCAGCAGTTACCGGTCCCCCGTGGATACGCAGTATTTT. Translated, it gives CASSYRSPVDTQYF.

This clonotype has ten or more counts. This chain connects TRBV10-3 to TRBJ2-6; the match to TRBD1 covers 9 bases. This CDR3 has 17 amino acids. V dropped 2 bases and J dropped 1; count of bases not matched to a gene: 3. Germline assignment: CDR1 ENHRY and CDR2 SYGVKD. DNA for the CDR3: TGTGCCATCAGTGAGCCAGGGACAGGGTCTGGGGCCAACGTCCTGACTTTC. Its protein product is CAISEPGTGSGANVLTF.

This clonotype was seen once. The chain is built from TRBV27 and TRBJ2-4, with TRBD1 matching over 7 bases. With V trimmed by 6 bases and J by 4 bases, 6 bases remained unmatched. Germline lookup yields CDR1 MNHEY and CDR2 SMNVEV (reference sequence). CDR3 length: 14 residues. In nucleotides, the CDR3 is TGTGCCAGCAGCCAACCGGGACAGAAAAACATTCAGTACTTC. As protein: CASSQPGQKNIQYF.

The sample holds many counts of this clonotype. CDR3 sequence: CSVPGRSYEQYF. The CDR3 DNA follows: TGCAGCGTCCCCGGGAGGTCCTACGAGCAGTACTTC. The V call is TRBV29-1, the J call TRBJ2-7, with 7 bases identical to TRBD2. V lost 6 bases and J lost 1; bases outside the gene matches: 3. CDR3 length: 12 residues. Germline assignment: CDR1 SQVTM and CDR2 ANQGSEA.

This clonotype turned up a few times. The V gene is TRBV5-1, the J gene TRBJ1-2; D gene uncertain. This CDR3 spans 14 amino acids. Germline CDR1 SGHRS, CDR2 YFSETQ. The V gene lost 4 bases and the J gene lost 3 bases, with 13 bases spanning the gap. The CDR3 region has the DNA TGCGCCAGCAGCCTCCGGACGGCGGACTATGGCTACACCTTC. Its translation is CASSLRTADYGYTF. Variable domain in full (rest from reference TRBV5-1 and TRBJ1-2): KAGVTQTPRYLIKTRGQQVTLSCSPISGHRSVSWYQQTPGQGLQFLFEYFSETQRNKGNFPGRFSGRQFSNSRSEMNVSTLELGDSALYLCASSLRTADYGYTFGSGTRLTVV.

A few counts support this clonotype. The V gene is TRBV7-9, the J gene TRBJ1-4; D is possibly TRBD1 (6 bases). The CDR3 runs to 14 residues. Germline V gives CDR1 SEHNR, CDR2 FQNEAQ (reference sequence). V was trimmed by 5 bases and J by 8 bases, leaving 15 bases between them. The CDR3 is CASSAYAGTEKLFF. The CDR3 DNA reads TGTGCCAGCAGCGCGTACGCGGGGACAGAAAAACTGTTTTTT.

This clonotype was recorded a few times. V is TRBV2 and J is TRBJ1-1; no clear D gene. The CDR3 loop spans 11 amino acids. Germline loops: CDR1 SNHLY, CDR2 FYNNEI. Trimming removed 6 bases from V and 7 bases from J, with 9 bases in between. As DNA, the CDR3 is TGTGCCAGCAGCGGAGTCGATGAAGCTTTCTTT. Protein product: CASSGVDEAFF. The whole variable domain, remainder taken from reference TRBV2 and TRBJ1-1, is EPEVTQTPSHQVTQMGQEVILRCVPISNHLYFYWYRQILGQKVEFLVSFYNNEISEKSEIFDDQFSVERPDGSNFTLKIRSTKLEDSAMYFCASSGVDEAFFGQGTRLTVV.

This clonotype was counted only a few times. It may be a read error: a sequence one base away is much more abundant. This rearrangement joins TRBV20-1 to TRBJ1-4, with 8 nucleotides matching TRBD1. Germline CDR1 and CDR2: DFQATT and SNEGSKA (reference sequence). The CDR3 runs 16 residues. The CDR3 loop is CCARVRTGPTNEKLFF. CDR3 DNA sequence: TGCTGTGCTAGAGTAAGGACAGGGCCGACTAATGAAAAACTGTTTTTT.

V and J are TRBV5-6 and TRBJ2-7; the D gene could be TRBD1 or TRBD2 (5 bases each). CDR1 is SGHDT, CDR2 YYEEEE, per germline. V was cut by 0 bases and J by 2 bases, with 21 bases left in between. The length of the CDR3 is 18 residues. For the CDR3, the DNA is TGTGCCAGCAGCTTGGCACGAGGCGTAGGGGACCCCACCTACGAGCAGTACTTC. This encodes CASSLARGVGDPTYEQYF.

V is TRBV7-6 and J is TRBJ2-1; D is perhaps TRBD2 (5 bases). Germline CDR1 SGHVS, CDR2 FNYEAQ. CDR3 size: 16 residues. Trimming removed 2 bases at V and 0 bases at J, with 11 bases between. The CDR3, as DNA: TGTGCCAGCAGCTTATATGGGGAGAGCTCCTACAATGAGCAGTTCTTC. Translated, it gives CASSLYGESSYNEQFF.

This sequence joins TRBV19 and TRBJ2-2; TRBD2 agrees at 10 bases. The germline gives CDR1 LNHDA, CDR2 SQIVND (reference sequence). The CDR3 has 17 amino acids. J gave up 1 base and V 7 bases, and 9 bases lay outside the gene matches. The CDR3 DNA sequence: TGTGCCAGTACCAATTGGCCTAGCGGGGGGAACACCGGGGAGCTGTTTTTT. Translating gives CASTNWPSGGNTGELFF. The full variable domain, in which reference TRBV19 and TRBJ2-2 provide the parts outside the CDR3, is DGGITQSPKYLFRKEGQNVTLSCEQNLNHDAMYWYRQDPGQGLRLIYYSQIVNDFQKGDIAEGYSVSREKKESFPLTVTSAQKNPTAFYLCASTNWPSGGNTGELFFGEGSRLTVL.

This clonotype came up many times. The rearrangement joins TRBV20-1 to TRBJ1-6, with D possibly TRBD1 on 6 matching bases. The V gene's germline CDR1 is DFQATT and CDR2 SNEGSKA (reference sequence). The CDR3 runs to 14 residues. Trimming removed 0 bases from V and 8 bases from J, with 11 bases in between. The CDR3 loop is CSARDGGAYSPLHF. As DNA, the CDR3 is TGCAGTGCTAGAGATGGGGGGGCTTATTCACCCCTCCACTTT.

This clonotype was recorded at least ten times. CDR3 coding DNA: TGTGCCAGCAGTTTGGAGGGAGCGGGTGAGCAGTTCTTC. It codes for CASSLEGAGEQFF. The rearrangement joins TRBV27 to TRBJ2-1; maybe TRBD2 (6 bases). The CDR3 consists of 13 residues. The V and J ends lost 3 bases and 9 bases respectively, with 12 bases between them. Looked up from germline, CDR1 is MNHEY and CDR2 is SMNVEV (reference sequence).

With respect to this clonotype: The conserved phenylalanine or tryptophan is not found at the CDR3 terminus, so this likely reflects a read error. The genes are TRBV18 and TRBJ1-3; D uncertain. This CDR3 has 14 residues. Germline values: CDR1 KGHSH, CDR2 LQKENI. The V end lost 1 base, the J end lost 2 bases, and 6 bases lay between the germline ends. CDR3 sequence: CASSPQGTGNTIYY. The CDR3 region has the DNA TGTGCCAGCTCACCACAGGGAACTGGAAACACCATATATTAT.

In this sample, this clonotype turned up a few times. CDR3 residues: CASSQRTGNGYTF. CDR3 DNA sequence: TGCGCCAGCAGCCAGCGGACAGGGAATGGCTACACCTTC. The chain couples TRBV4-3 to TRBJ1-2; 8 nucleotides line up with TRBD1. CDR3 size: 13 residues. CDR1 and CDR2 from the germline V gene are LGHNA and YSLEER. V was clipped by 3 bases and J by 6 bases; unmatched bases: 3.

This clonotype was seen a few times. The J gene is TRBJ2-7, the V gene TRBV11-2; a weak D match, TRBD1 (6 bases). The CDR3 consists of 18 residues. Germline CDR1 reads SGHAT; CDR2 reads FQNNGV. Trimming took 1 base from V and 7 from J, leaving 26 bases between them. This chain's CDR3 is CASSLVGGRGWDAGEQYF. The CDR3 DNA sequence: TGTGCCAGCAGCTTAGTTGGAGGCAGGGGCTGGGACGCTGGAGAGCAGTACTTC.

This clonotype was detected only a few times. The gene calls are TRBV12-3 or TRBV12-4 and TRBJ2-7; 9 nucleotides match TRBD1. CDR3 size: 17 residues. V shed 4 bases and J 5 bases; nucleotides not matched to a gene: 15. CDR3 nucleotide sequence: TGTGCCAGCAGTTCAAGACTCGGTGGGACAGGGCTCAACGAGCAGTACTTC. It specifies CASSSRLGGTGLNEQYF.

This clonotype was observed a handful of times. The rearrangement links TRBV9 to TRBJ2-2; TRBD1 agrees at 8 bases. Germline lookup yields CDR1 SGDLS and CDR2 YYNGEE. The CDR3 contains 14 residues. V lost 1 base, J lost 7 bases, and 3 bases stayed unmatched. CDR3 protein: CASSVRQGIGELFF. CDR3 nucleotide sequence: TGTGCCAGCAGCGTACGACAGGGGATCGGGGAGCTGTTTTTT.

This clonotype was observed at least ten times. The genes are TRBV12-3 or TRBV12-4 and TRBJ2-1; 11 positions agree with TRBD2. J was trimmed by 8 bases and V by 2 bases; bases with no gene match: 5. The CDR3 has 15 residues. CDR3 coding DNA: TGTGCCAGCAGTTTATCTAGCGGGGGGACCGATGAGCAGTTCTTC. It translates to CASSLSSGGTDEQFF.

This clonotype was seen a few times. The genes are TRBV6-2 or TRBV6-3 and TRBJ2-7; 8 positions agree with TRBD1. CDR1 is MNHEY and CDR2 is SVGEGT in the germline V gene. The CDR3 is 14 residues long. J lost 6 bases, V lost 8 bases, and 12 bases had no gene match. CDR3 in DNA: TGTGCCAGCCTTAAAGGGACAGGCATCCCCGAGCAGTACTTC. Protein sequence: CASLKGTGIPEQYF.

This chain uses TRBV6-1 with TRBJ2-2; no firm D call. CDR3 length: 19 residues. V was trimmed by 0 bases and J by 0 bases, leaving 17 bases between them. Germline assignment: CDR1 MNHNS and CDR2 SASEGT. CDR3 loop: CASSEAGIRYRANTGELFF. CDR3 coding DNA: TGTGCCAGCAGTGAAGCAGGGATCCGTTACAGAGCGAACACCGGGGAGCTGTTTTTT.

This clonotype appeared many times. The chain is built from TRBV29-1 and TRBJ1-2; 7 nucleotides agree with TRBD1. Germline CDR1 and CDR2: SQVTM and ANQGSEA. The CDR3 runs to 11 residues. The V gene end was trimmed by 6 bases and the J gene end by 2 bases; junction bases not matched to a gene: 0. DNA for the CDR3: TGCAGCGTGGGACAGAACTATGGCTACACCTTC. Encoded protein: CSVGQNYGYTF.